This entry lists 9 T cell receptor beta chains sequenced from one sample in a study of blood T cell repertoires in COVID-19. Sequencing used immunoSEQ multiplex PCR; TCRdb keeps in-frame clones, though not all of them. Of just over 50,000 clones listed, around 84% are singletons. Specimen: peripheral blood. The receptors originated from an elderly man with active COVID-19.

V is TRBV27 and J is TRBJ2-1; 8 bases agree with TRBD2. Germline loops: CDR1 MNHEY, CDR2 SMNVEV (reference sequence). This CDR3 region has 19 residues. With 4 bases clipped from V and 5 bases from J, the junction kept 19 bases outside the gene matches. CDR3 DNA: TGTGCCAGCAGTTCCAACCCTTTCGGGAGGGGGGGGAGACACAATGAGCAGTTCTTC. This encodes CASSSNPFGRGGRHNEQFF.

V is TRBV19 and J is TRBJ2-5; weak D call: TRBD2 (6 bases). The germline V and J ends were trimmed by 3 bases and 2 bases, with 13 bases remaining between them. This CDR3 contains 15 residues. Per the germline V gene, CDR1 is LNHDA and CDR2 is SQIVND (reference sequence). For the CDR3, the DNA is TGTGCCAGTAGTATGGGCGGGAAACTTCAAGAGACCCAGTACTTC. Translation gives CASSMGGKLQETQYF.

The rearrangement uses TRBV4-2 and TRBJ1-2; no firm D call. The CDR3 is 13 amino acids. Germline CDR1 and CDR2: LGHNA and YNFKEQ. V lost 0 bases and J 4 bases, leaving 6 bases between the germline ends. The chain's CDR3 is CASSQDASYGYTF. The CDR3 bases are TGTGCCAGCAGCCAAGACGCGTCCTATGGCTACACCTTC.

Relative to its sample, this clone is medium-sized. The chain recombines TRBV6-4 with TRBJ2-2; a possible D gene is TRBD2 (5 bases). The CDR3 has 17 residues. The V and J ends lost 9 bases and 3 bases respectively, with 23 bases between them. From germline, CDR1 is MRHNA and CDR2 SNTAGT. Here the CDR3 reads CASYLFLRERYTGELFF. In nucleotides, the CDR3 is TGTGCCAGTTACCTCTTTCTGAGGGAGCGATACACCGGGGAGCTGTTTTTT.

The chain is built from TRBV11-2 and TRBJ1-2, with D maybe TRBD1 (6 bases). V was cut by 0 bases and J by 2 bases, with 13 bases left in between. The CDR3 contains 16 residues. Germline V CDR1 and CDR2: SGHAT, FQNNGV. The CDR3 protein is CASSLDARQGNYGYTF. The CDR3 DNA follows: TGTGCCAGCAGCTTAGATGCTAGGCAGGGGAACTATGGCTACACCTTC.

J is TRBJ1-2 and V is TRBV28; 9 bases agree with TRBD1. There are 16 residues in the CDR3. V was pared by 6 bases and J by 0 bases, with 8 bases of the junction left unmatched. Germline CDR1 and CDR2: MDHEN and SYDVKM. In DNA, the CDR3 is TGTGCCAGCAGAAAACAGGGGGCCCAAGCTAACTATGGCTACACCTTC. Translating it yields CASRKQGAQANYGYTF.

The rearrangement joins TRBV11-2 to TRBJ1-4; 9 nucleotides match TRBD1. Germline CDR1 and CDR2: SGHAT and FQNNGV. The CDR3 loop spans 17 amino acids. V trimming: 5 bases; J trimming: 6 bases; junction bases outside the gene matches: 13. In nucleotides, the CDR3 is TGTGCCAGCAGCCCGGCGGGACAGGGCCCTATAGATGAAAAACTGTTTTTT. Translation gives CASSPAGQGPIDEKLFF.

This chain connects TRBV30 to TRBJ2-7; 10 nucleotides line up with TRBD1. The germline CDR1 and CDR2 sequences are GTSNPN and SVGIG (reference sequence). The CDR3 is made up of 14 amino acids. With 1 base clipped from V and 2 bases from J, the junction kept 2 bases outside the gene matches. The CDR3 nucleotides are TGTGCCTGGAGTGCCGGGACAGGGGCCTACGAGCAGTACTTC. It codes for CAWSAGTGAYEQYF.

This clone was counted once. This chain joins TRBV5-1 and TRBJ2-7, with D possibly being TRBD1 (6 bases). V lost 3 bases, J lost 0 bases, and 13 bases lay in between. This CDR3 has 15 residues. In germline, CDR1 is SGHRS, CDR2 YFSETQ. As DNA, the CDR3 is TGCGCCAGCAGCTCGACAGGCCTGAGCTCCTACGAGCAGTACTTC. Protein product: CASSSTGLSSYEQYF.